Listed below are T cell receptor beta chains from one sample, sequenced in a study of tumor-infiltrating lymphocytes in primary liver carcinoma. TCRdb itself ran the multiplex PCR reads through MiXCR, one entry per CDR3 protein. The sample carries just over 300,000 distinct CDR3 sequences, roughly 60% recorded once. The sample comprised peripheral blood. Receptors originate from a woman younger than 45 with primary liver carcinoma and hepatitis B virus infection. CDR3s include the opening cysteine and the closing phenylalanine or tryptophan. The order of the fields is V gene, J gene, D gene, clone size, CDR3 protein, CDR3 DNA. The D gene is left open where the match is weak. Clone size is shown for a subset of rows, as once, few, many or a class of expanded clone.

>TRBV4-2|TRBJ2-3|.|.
CASSQGFDKGQSIDTQYF
TGTGCCAGCAGCCAAGGGTTTGACAAGGGACAAAGCATAGATACGCAGTATTTT
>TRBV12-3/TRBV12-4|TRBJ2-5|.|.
CTSNWAWETQYF
TGTACCAGCAATTGGGCCTGGGAGACCCAGTACTTC
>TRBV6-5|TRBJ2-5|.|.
CVSSFRPLLETQYF
TGTGTCAGCAGTTTCAGACCCCTCCTGGAGACCCAGTACTTC
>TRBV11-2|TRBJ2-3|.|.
CASSQTRQGRGDTQYF
TGTGCCAGCAGCCAGACGCGACAGGGGAGGGGAGATACGCAGTATTTT
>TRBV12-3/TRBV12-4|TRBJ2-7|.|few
CASSFTGNQRTEQYF
TGTGCCAGCAGTTTTACTGGGAACCAAAGAACCGAGCAGTACTTC
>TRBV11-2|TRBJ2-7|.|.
CASSLGSSYGQHF
TGTGCCAGCAGCTTGGGGAGCTCCTACGGGCAGCACTTC
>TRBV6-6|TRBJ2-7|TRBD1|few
CASRKRTGLGEQYF
TGTGCCAGCAGAAAAAGGACAGGGTTGGGCGAGCAGTACTTC
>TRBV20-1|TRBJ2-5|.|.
CSARAGGDYQETQYF
TGCAGTGCTAGAGCGGGCGGAGATTACCAAGAGACCCAGTACTTC
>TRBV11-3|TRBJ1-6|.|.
CASCLAPDWDTYNSPLHF
TGTGCCAGCTGCTTAGCCCCGGACTGGGATACCTATAATTCACCCCTCCACTTT
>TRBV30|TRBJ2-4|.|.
CTWSTGQINIQYF
TGTACCTGGAGTACAGGACAGATAAACATTCAGTACTTC
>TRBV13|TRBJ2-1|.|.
CASSRGRASVYNEQFF
TGTGCCAGCAGCCGAGGAAGGGCTAGCGTATACAATGAGCAGTTCTTC
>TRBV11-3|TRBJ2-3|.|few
CVSRYTDTQYF
TGTGTCAGCAGGTACACAGATACGCAGTATTTT
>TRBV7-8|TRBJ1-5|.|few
CASSLSRAQPQHF
TGTGCCAGCAGCTTGAGCAGGGCTCAGCCCCAGCATTTT
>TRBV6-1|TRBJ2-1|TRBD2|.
CASRKQREIVNEQFF
TGTGCCAGCAGGAAACAGCGGGAGATTGTGAATGAGCAGTTCTTC
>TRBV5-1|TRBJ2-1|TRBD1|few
CASNRDRGYNEQLF
TGCGCCAGCAACCGGGACAGGGGGTACAATGAGCAGCTCTTC
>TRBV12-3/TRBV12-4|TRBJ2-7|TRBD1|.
CASSLSQGQGQCEQYF
TGTGCCAGCAGTTTAAGCCAGGGACAGGGTCAGTGCGAGCAGTACTTC
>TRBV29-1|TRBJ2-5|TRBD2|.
CSSGGVFPKETQYF
TGCAGCTCGGGGGGGGTGTTCCCCAAAGAGACCCAGTACTTC
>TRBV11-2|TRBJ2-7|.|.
CASNLEQGVQYF
TGTGCCAGCAACTTAGAGCAGGGCGTGCAGTACTTC
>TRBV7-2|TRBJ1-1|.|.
CASSLERTRTEAFF
TGTGCCAGCAGCTTAGAGCGGACGAGGACTGAAGCTTTCTTT
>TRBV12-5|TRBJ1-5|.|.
CASGLARFSGQPQHF
TGTGCTAGTGGTTTGGCCCGCTTTTCGGGCCAGCCCCAGCATTTT
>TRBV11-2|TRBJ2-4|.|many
CASSLDSPLGGVAKNIQYF
TGTGCCAGCAGCTTAGATTCTCCCCTGGGCGGGGTCGCCAAAAACATTCAGTACTTC
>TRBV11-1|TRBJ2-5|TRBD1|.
CVSSCDRASQTQYF
TGTGTCAGCAGCTGTGACAGGGCGAGTCAGACCCAGTACTTC
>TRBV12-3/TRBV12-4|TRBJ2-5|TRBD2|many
CASRGLAGGWETQYF
TGTGCCAGCAGGGGACTAGCGGGAGGATGGGAGACCCAGTACTTC
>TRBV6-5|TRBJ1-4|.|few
CASSYSESIVGPEKLFF
TGTGCCAGCAGTTACTCCGAATCCATCGTGGGGCCTGAAAAACTGTTTTTT
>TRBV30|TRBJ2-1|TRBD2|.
CAGTTSGAYNGQFF
TGTGCCGGAACTACTAGCGGGGCTTACAATGGGCAGTTCTTC
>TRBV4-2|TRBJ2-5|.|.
CASSQEGAGNQETQYF
TGTGCCAGCAGCCAAGAGGGGGCGGGCAATCAAGAGACCCAGTACTTC
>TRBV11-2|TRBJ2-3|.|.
CASSLRSDTQYF
TGTGCCAGCAGCTTAAGGTCTGATACACAGTATTTT
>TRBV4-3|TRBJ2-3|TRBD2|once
CTSSQGWAGESGDTQYF
TGCACCAGCAGCCAAGGATGGGCGGGAGAGTCTGGAGATACGCAGTATTTT
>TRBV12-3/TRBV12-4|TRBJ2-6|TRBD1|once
CANQGGQGAFGANVLTF
TGTGCCAACCAGGGGGGACAGGGGGCGTTTGGGGCCAACGTCCTGACTTTC
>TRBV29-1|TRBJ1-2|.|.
CSDEPRWNYGYTF
TGCAGCGATGAACCCAGGTGGAACTATGGCTACACCTTC
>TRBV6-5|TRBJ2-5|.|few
CASTSVQETQYF
TGTGCCAGCACCTCCGTCCAAGAGACCCAGTACTTC
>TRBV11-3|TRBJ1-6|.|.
CPSSLRGLGINSPLHF
TGTCCCAGCAGCTTGAGAGGTTTGGGGATTAATTCACCCCTCCACTTT
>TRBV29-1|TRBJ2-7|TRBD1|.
CSVVGTGGLQQYF
TGTAGCGTTGTAGGCACAGGGGGCCTCCAGCAGTACTTC
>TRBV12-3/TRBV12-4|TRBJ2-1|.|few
CASHGDEQFF
TGTGCCAGCCACGGGGATGAGCAGTTCTTC
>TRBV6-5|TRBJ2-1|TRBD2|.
CVSSGTSGGSYNEQFF
TGTGTCAGCAGCGGAACTAGCGGGGGCTCCTACAATGAGCAGTTCTTC
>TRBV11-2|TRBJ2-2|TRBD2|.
CASSSGLAGAGELFF
TGTGCCAGCAGTTCAGGGCTAGCGGGAGCCGGGGAGCTGTTTTTT
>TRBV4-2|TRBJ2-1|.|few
CASSQAPGKMGGANNEQFF
TGTGCCAGCAGCCAAGCTCCAGGCAAAATGGGGGGAGCCAACAATGAGCAGTTCTTC
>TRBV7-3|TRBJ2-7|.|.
CASSLTTKDKQYF
TGTGCCAGCAGCTTAACGACTAAGGACAAGCAGTACTTC
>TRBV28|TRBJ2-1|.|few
CASSPDYEQFF
TGTGCCAGCAGTCCCGATTATGAGCAGTTCTTC
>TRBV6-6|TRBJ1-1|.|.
CASNPYARTEAFF
TGTGCCAGCAACCCATACGCTCGGACTGAAGCTTTCTTT
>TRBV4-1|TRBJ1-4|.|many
CASSQDRGGQRLEKLFF
TGCGCCAGCAGCCAAGATCGGGGTGGACAGAGGCTTGAAAAACTGTTTTTT
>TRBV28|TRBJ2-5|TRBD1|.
CASSSQTGVGTQYF
TGTGCCAGCAGTTCACAGACAGGGGTAGGGACCCAGTACTTC
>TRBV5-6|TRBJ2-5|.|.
CASSFLQRGETQYF
TGTGCTAGCAGCTTTTTACAGAGGGGAGAGACCCAGTACTTC
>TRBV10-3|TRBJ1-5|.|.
CVISEATDTQHF
TGTGTCATCAGTGAGGCCACAGATACGCAGCATTTT
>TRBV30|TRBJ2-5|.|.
CACSKFSSRQETQYF
TGTGCCTGCTCAAAATTTTCTAGCCGACAAGAGACCCAGTACTTC
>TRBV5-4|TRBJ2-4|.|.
CASSFQGGTKNIQYF
TGTGCCAGCAGCTTCCAAGGGGGGACCAAAAACATTCAGTACTTC
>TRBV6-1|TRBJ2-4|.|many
CASSEERRIAKNIQYF
TGTGCCAGCAGTGAAGAACGTCGAATAGCCAAAAACATTCAGTACTTC